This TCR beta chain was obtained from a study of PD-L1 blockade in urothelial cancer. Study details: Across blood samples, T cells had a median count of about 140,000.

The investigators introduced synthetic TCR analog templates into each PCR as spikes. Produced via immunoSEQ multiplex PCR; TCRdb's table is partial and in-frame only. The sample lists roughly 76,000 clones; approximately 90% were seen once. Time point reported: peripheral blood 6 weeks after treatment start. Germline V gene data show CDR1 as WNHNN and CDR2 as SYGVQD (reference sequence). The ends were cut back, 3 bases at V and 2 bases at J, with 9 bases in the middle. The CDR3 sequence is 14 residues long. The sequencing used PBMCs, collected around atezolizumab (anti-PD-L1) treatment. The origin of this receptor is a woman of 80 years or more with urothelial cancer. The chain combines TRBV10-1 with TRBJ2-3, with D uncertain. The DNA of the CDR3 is TGCGCCAGCAGTGAATCCGGTACCACAGATACGCAGTATTTT. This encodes CASSESGTTDTQYF.